The rows below give T cell receptor beta chains drawn from one sample of a study of identical twins. Each CDR3 protein gets one entry after TCRdb re-called the 5' RACE reads with MiXCR. Altogether 500,000 to 700,000 distinct CDR3 sequences are present, less than 9% being singletons, with the ten largest covering roughly 1.5%. These data were likewise used in another study, on yellow fever vaccine responses in identical twins.

The sequencing input was PBMCs. The source of these receptors is a woman under 30 in good health. CDR3s include the opening cysteine and the closing phenylalanine or tryptophan. D genes are given only for firm matches. A clone size is listed for some rows: how often the clone was seen (once, few, many), or a class if it is expanded.

D gene: .
V gene: TRBV10-3
J gene: TRBJ2-5
clone size: few
CDR3 protein: CAIGMGPETQYF
CDR3 DNA: TGTGCCATCGGGATGGGACCAGAGACCCAGTACTTC

D gene: .
V gene: TRBV20-1
J gene: TRBJ2-1
clone size: .
CDR3 protein: CSAIATGAAGLNEQFF
CDR3 DNA: TGCAGTGCTATTGCGACAGGGGCAGCGGGGCTCAATGAGCAGTTCTTC

D gene: .
V gene: TRBV3-1
J gene: TRBJ1-3
clone size: .
CDR3 protein: CASSQGGDRNTIYF
CDR3 DNA: TGTGCCAGCAGCCAAGGGGGGGACAGAAACACCATATATTTT

D gene: TRBD2
V gene: TRBV5-1
J gene: TRBJ2-5
clone size: many
CDR3 protein: CASSELAGERQETQYF
CDR3 DNA: TGCGCCAGCAGCGAATTAGCGGGAGAAAGGCAAGAGACCCAGTACTTC

D gene: .
V gene: TRBV2
J gene: TRBJ1-3
clone size: .
CDR3 protein: CASSDHTLSGNTIYF
CDR3 DNA: TGTGCCAGCAGTGACCACACCTTATCTGGAAACACCATATATTTT

D gene: TRBD2
V gene: TRBV20-1
J gene: TRBJ2-4
clone size: .
CDR3 protein: CSATGTSGRSKNIQYF
CDR3 DNA: TGCAGTGCCACGGGGACTAGCGGGAGGTCAAAAAACATTCAGTACTTC

D gene: TRBD2
V gene: TRBV12-3/TRBV12-4
J gene: TRBJ2-2
clone size: few
CDR3 protein: CASSTMTSGAPVGELFF
CDR3 DNA: TGTGCCAGCAGTACTATGACTAGCGGGGCCCCTGTGGGGGAGCTGTTTTTT

D gene: .
V gene: TRBV29-1
J gene: TRBJ2-2
clone size: .
CDR3 protein: CSVSSRASVDGELFF
CDR3 DNA: TGCAGCGTCTCTTCCCGGGCCTCGGTGGACGGGGAGCTGTTTTTT

D gene: .
V gene: TRBV21-1
J gene: TRBJ2-1
clone size: .
CDR3 protein: CASKGQPINEQFF
CDR3 DNA: TGTGCCAGCAAGGGTCAGCCCATCAATGAGCAGTTCTTC

D gene: TRBD1
V gene: TRBV12-3/TRBV12-4
J gene: TRBJ1-1
clone size: many
CDR3 protein: CASRQGVTEAFF
CDR3 DNA: TGTGCCAGCAGACAGGGGGTGACTGAAGCTTTCTTT

D gene: .
V gene: TRBV5-8
J gene: TRBJ1-2
clone size: .
CDR3 protein: CASSLIEPNYGYTF
CDR3 DNA: TGTGCCAGCAGCTTAATCGAACCTAACTATGGCTACACCTTC

D gene: TRBD2
V gene: TRBV12-3/TRBV12-4
J gene: TRBJ2-1
clone size: many
CDR3 protein: CASSRSGLGVANEQFF
CDR3 DNA: TGTGCCAGCAGTAGATCGGGACTAGGGGTAGCGAATGAGCAGTTCTTC

D gene: .
V gene: TRBV7-9
J gene: TRBJ2-5
clone size: few
CDR3 protein: CASSLASVSQETQYF
CDR3 DNA: TGTGCCAGCAGCTTAGCCTCAGTATCTCAAGAGACCCAGTACTTC

D gene: TRBD2
V gene: TRBV20-1
J gene: TRBJ2-3
clone size: .
CDR3 protein: CSARGVGRGTDTQYF
CDR3 DNA: TGCAGTGCTAGAGGGGTGGGGAGGGGCACAGATACGCAGTATTTT

D gene: TRBD1
V gene: TRBV5-1
J gene: TRBJ1-5
clone size: few
CDR3 protein: CASSMGQGMQPQHF
CDR3 DNA: TGCGCCAGCAGCATGGGACAGGGGATGCAGCCCCAGCATTTT

D gene: .
V gene: TRBV25-1
J gene: TRBJ1-1
clone size: few
CDR3 protein: CASSETAHTPHWNTEAFF
CDR3 DNA: TGTGCCAGCAGTGAAACTGCACACACCCCGCATTGGAACACTGAAGCTTTCTTT

D gene: TRBD1
V gene: TRBV4-1
J gene: TRBJ2-1
clone size: many
CDR3 protein: CASSQEGQGSYNEQFF
CDR3 DNA: TGCGCCAGCAGCCAAGAGGGACAGGGCTCCTACAATGAGCAGTTCTTC

D gene: .
V gene: TRBV6-1
J gene: TRBJ2-3
clone size: few
CDR3 protein: CASRIQGSHVTDTQYF
CDR3 DNA: TGTGCCAGCAGGATCCAGGGGAGTCATGTCACAGATACGCAGTATTTT

D gene: .
V gene: TRBV11-1
J gene: TRBJ2-2
clone size: many
CDR3 protein: CASSLGRPAGTPNTGELFF
CDR3 DNA: TGTGCCAGCAGCTTAGGGCGTCCAGCGGGTACTCCTAACACCGGGGAGCTGTTTTTT

D gene: .
V gene: TRBV4-2
J gene: TRBJ2-1
clone size: .
CDR3 protein: CARGPGLGNEQFF
CDR3 DNA: TGTGCCAGGGGCCCCGGGCTGGGAAATGAGCAGTTCTTC

D gene: TRBD2
V gene: TRBV3-1
J gene: TRBJ2-1
clone size: many
CDR3 protein: CASSQASGGLYNEQFF
CDR3 DNA: TGTGCCAGCAGCCAGGCTTCGGGAGGCCTCTACAATGAGCAGTTCTTC

D gene: TRBD1
V gene: TRBV6-1
J gene: TRBJ1-2
clone size: few
CDR3 protein: CASKAPGTGSAYGYTF
CDR3 DNA: TGTGCCAGCAAAGCCCCGGGGACAGGGTCTGCCTATGGCTACACCTTC

D gene: TRBD2
V gene: TRBV6-1
J gene: TRBJ2-1
clone size: many
CDR3 protein: CASSPLLAGNEQFF
CDR3 DNA: TGTGCCAGCAGCCCCCTTTTAGCGGGCAATGAGCAGTTCTTC

D gene: .
V gene: TRBV21-1
J gene: TRBJ2-2
clone size: few
CDR3 protein: CASTVLGTSGSRDGELFF
CDR3 DNA: TGTGCCAGCACCGTTCTTGGGACTAGCGGGAGTCGGGACGGGGAGCTGTTTTTT

D gene: TRBD2
V gene: TRBV4-2
J gene: TRBJ2-3
clone size: many
CDR3 protein: CASSQDTSGDTQYF
CDR3 DNA: TGTGCCAGCAGCCAAGATACTAGCGGTGATACGCAGTATTTT

D gene: TRBD2
V gene: TRBV25-1
J gene: TRBJ2-3
clone size: .
CDR3 protein: CASSETSGGTTDTQYF
CDR3 DNA: TGTGCCAGCAGTGAAACTAGCGGGGGGACCACAGATACGCAGTATTTT

D gene: TRBD1
V gene: TRBV6-1
J gene: TRBJ1-5
clone size: .
CDR3 protein: CASSPFPGIGDRSNQPQHF
CDR3 DNA: TGTGCCAGCAGTCCGTTCCCAGGGATCGGGGACAGGAGCAATCAGCCCCAGCATTTT

D gene: .
V gene: TRBV29-1
J gene: TRBJ2-1
clone size: many
CDR3 protein: CSVDVGTGDNEQFF
CDR3 DNA: TGCAGCGTTGATGTAGGGACCGGCGACAATGAGCAGTTCTTC

D gene: .
V gene: TRBV19
J gene: TRBJ2-2
clone size: .
CDR3 protein: CASSDSYPNTGELFF
CDR3 DNA: TGTGCCAGTAGTGACAGCTACCCCAACACCGGGGAGCTGTTTTTT

D gene: TRBD2
V gene: TRBV11-1
J gene: TRBJ2-5
clone size: .
CDR3 protein: CASSRTSGKPFNQETQYF
CDR3 DNA: TGTGCCAGCAGCCGAACTAGCGGAAAACCCTTTAACCAAGAGACCCAGTACTTC

D gene: .
V gene: TRBV7-6
J gene: TRBJ2-1
clone size: few
CDR3 protein: CASSRNIGNEQFF
CDR3 DNA: TGTGCCAGCAGCAGGAACATCGGCAATGAGCAGTTCTTC

D gene: .
V gene: TRBV5-1
J gene: TRBJ1-6
clone size: many
CDR3 protein: CASSLDGGVSPLHF
CDR3 DNA: TGCGCCAGCAGCTTGGATGGGGGGGTCTCACCCCTCCACTTT

D gene: TRBD1
V gene: TRBV2
J gene: TRBJ1-6
clone size: .
CDR3 protein: CASAGQENSPLHF
CDR3 DNA: TGTGCCAGCGCGGGACAGGAAAATTCACCCCTCCACTTT

D gene: .
V gene: TRBV4-2
J gene: TRBJ2-3
clone size: many
CDR3 protein: CASSQNRPDTQYF
CDR3 DNA: TGTGCCAGCAGCCAAAATCGTCCAGATACGCAGTATTTT

D gene: TRBD1
V gene: TRBV20-1
J gene: TRBJ2-7
clone size: many
CDR3 protein: CSAGGQGKDYEQYF
CDR3 DNA: TGCAGTGCGGGGGGACAGGGTAAAGACTACGAGCAGTACTTC

D gene: .
V gene: TRBV12-3/TRBV12-4
J gene: TRBJ1-4
clone size: few
CDR3 protein: CASSSTGPLGKLFF
CDR3 DNA: TGTGCCAGCAGTTCCACAGGGCCCCTTGGAAAACTGTTTTTT

D gene: TRBD1
V gene: TRBV5-4
J gene: TRBJ1-2
clone size: .
CDR3 protein: CASSSDRTNYGYTF
CDR3 DNA: TGTGCCAGCAGCTCGGACAGGACTAACTATGGCTACACCTTC

D gene: .
V gene: TRBV9
J gene: TRBJ2-3
clone size: .
CDR3 protein: CASSVGPSPDTQYF
CDR3 DNA: TGTGCCAGCAGCGTAGGGCCTAGCCCAGATACGCAGTATTTT

D gene: .
V gene: TRBV2
J gene: TRBJ2-1
clone size: .
CDR3 protein: CASRSWGAGDNEQFF
CDR3 DNA: TGTGCCAGCAGGTCATGGGGGGCCGGGGACAATGAGCAGTTCTTC

D gene: .
V gene: TRBV3-1
J gene: TRBJ2-7
clone size: .
CDR3 protein: CASSQGAVPCEQYF
CDR3 DNA: TGTGCCAGCAGCCAAGGCGCCGTCCCCTGCGAGCAGTACTTC

D gene: .
V gene: TRBV2
J gene: TRBJ1-4
clone size: .
CDR3 protein: CASSGGAGEKLFF
CDR3 DNA: TGTGCCAGCAGTGGGGGGGCTGGTGAAAAACTGTTTTTT

D gene: .
V gene: TRBV24-1
J gene: TRBJ2-1
clone size: many
CDR3 protein: CATSGVGGSYNEQFF
CDR3 DNA: TGTGCCACCAGTGGGGTTGGGGGCTCCTACAATGAGCAGTTCTTC

D gene: TRBD1
V gene: TRBV6-1
J gene: TRBJ1-1
clone size: once
CDR3 protein: CASSVQGSTEAFF
CDR3 DNA: TGTGCCAGCAGCGTACAGGGGAGCACTGAAGCTTTCTTT

D gene: TRBD1
V gene: TRBV12-3/TRBV12-4
J gene: TRBJ2-4
clone size: many
CDR3 protein: CASSYRQGTPLAKNIQYF
CDR3 DNA: TGTGCCAGCAGCTATCGACAGGGCACCCCTCTAGCCAAAAACATTCAGTACTTC

D gene: .
V gene: TRBV2
J gene: TRBJ1-5
clone size: few
CDR3 protein: CASRFYSNQPQHF
CDR3 DNA: TGTGCCAGCAGGTTTTATAGCAATCAGCCCCAGCATTTT

D gene: TRBD2
V gene: TRBV20-1
J gene: TRBJ2-1
clone size: few
CDR3 protein: CSANPGLAGNEQFF
CDR3 DNA: TGCAGTGCTAATCCGGGACTAGCGGGCAATGAGCAGTTCTTC

D gene: TRBD1
V gene: TRBV12-3/TRBV12-4
J gene: TRBJ1-6
clone size: few
CDR3 protein: CASSTSTGNNSPLHF
CDR3 DNA: TGTGCCAGCAGCACCTCGACAGGGAATAATTCACCCCTCCACTTT

D gene: .
V gene: TRBV12-3/TRBV12-4
J gene: TRBJ2-3
clone size: many
CDR3 protein: CASSLRPTDTQYF
CDR3 DNA: TGTGCCAGCAGCCTACGGCCCACAGATACGCAGTATTTT

D gene: TRBD2
V gene: TRBV28
J gene: TRBJ2-2
clone size: few
CDR3 protein: CASSLGLAVQELDTGELFF
CDR3 DNA: TGTGCCAGCAGTCTGGGACTAGCGGTTCAGGAGCTAGACACCGGGGAGCTGTTTTTT

D gene: .
V gene: TRBV4-1
J gene: TRBJ1-1
clone size: many
CDR3 protein: CASREGRARNTEAFF
CDR3 DNA: TGCGCCAGCAGAGAGGGACGGGCAAGGAACACTGAAGCTTTCTTT

D gene: .
V gene: TRBV27
J gene: TRBJ2-1
clone size: .
CDR3 protein: CASSFDSTNEQFF
CDR3 DNA: TGTGCCAGCAGTTTTGACAGTACCAATGAGCAGTTCTTC

D gene: .
V gene: TRBV9
J gene: TRBJ2-2
clone size: many
CDR3 protein: CASRSPSDFDNTGELFF
CDR3 DNA: TGTGCCAGCAGGTCCCCAAGCGACTTCGACAACACCGGGGAGCTGTTTTTT

D gene: .
V gene: TRBV15
J gene: TRBJ2-7
clone size: many
CDR3 protein: CATSRDIRDKNSYEQYF
CDR3 DNA: TGTGCCACCAGCAGAGATATCCGGGACAAAAACTCCTACGAGCAGTACTTC

D gene: TRBD1
V gene: TRBV15
J gene: TRBJ2-1
clone size: .
CDR3 protein: CATGTAYNEQFF
CDR3 DNA: TGTGCCACCGGGACAGCCTACAATGAGCAGTTCTTC